These 15 T cell receptor beta chains originate from one sample sequenced in a study of identical twins. A single record per CDR3 protein comes from TCRdb applying MiXCR to the 5' RACE reads. The table includes about 660,000 distinct CDR3 sequences, 8.6% detected once. The sample was also linked to a second study, of yellow fever vaccine responses in identical twins.

Material: PBMCs. The receptors derive from a young woman in good health.

J is TRBJ2-1 and V is TRBV12-5, with 14 positions matching TRBD2. V lost 6 bases, J lost 3 bases, and 4 bases stayed unmatched. The CDR3 totals 16 residues. Germline V gene sequence: CDR1 LGHNT, CDR2 FRNRAP. The CDR3 is CASGRLAGGIYNEQFF. The CDR3 bases are TGTGCTAGTGGCAGACTAGCGGGAGGGATCTACAATGAGCAGTTCTTC.

The chain recombines TRBV6-2 or TRBV6-3 with TRBJ2-1, with D unclear. This CDR3 is 15 amino acids long. V was trimmed by 2 bases and J by 5 bases, leaving 13 bases between them. Germline V gene data show CDR1 as MNHEY and CDR2 as SVGEGT. The CDR3 region has the DNA TGTGCCAGCAGTTACCGGCGCCCAACTAACAATGAGCAGTTCTTC. Translating it yields CASSYRRPTNNEQFF.

This clonotype was seen more than once but under ten times. The gene calls are TRBV25-1 and TRBJ1-2; D remains unclear. The CDR3 sequence is 14 residues long. Trimming cost V 1 base and J 7 bases, with 13 bases left between them. Germline V gene data show CDR1 as MGHDK and CDR2 as SYGVNS. This CDR3 is CASSELEGYVGYTF. In DNA, the CDR3 is TGTGCCAGCAGTGAATTGGAAGGGTATGTTGGCTACACCTTC.

This clonotype showed up just a few times. The chain joins TRBV5-1 to TRBJ2-3; possible D gene TRBD1, 6 bases. Per germline, CDR1 SGHRS and CDR2 YFSETQ. The CDR3 runs to 16 residues. V was pared by 0 bases and J by 2 bases, with 13 bases between. This chain's CDR3 is CASSLAPGAHTDTQYF. CDR3 nucleotide sequence: TGCGCCAGCAGCTTGGCCCCAGGGGCCCACACAGATACGCAGTATTTT.

V is TRBV7-3 and J is TRBJ2-1, with 8 bases that match TRBD2. Unmatched junction bases numbered 7, after V lost 4 bases and J lost 5 bases. CDR1 is SGHTA and CDR2 is FQGTGA in the germline V gene. This CDR3 is built from 15 residues. The CDR3 sequence is CASSSGTSQNNEQFF. The DNA of the CDR3 is TGTGCCAGCAGCTCCGGGACTAGTCAAAACAATGAGCAGTTCTTC.

This clonotype has a handful of counts. The rearrangement links TRBV20-1 to TRBJ2-7; 13 bases match TRBD2. CDR1 is DFQATT and CDR2 is SNEGSKA in the germline V gene (reference sequence). Trimming at V came to 0 bases and at J to 0 bases, leaving 11 bases not matched to a gene. The CDR3 sequence is 19 residues long. The CDR3 spells CSARDRSGLAGISSYEQYF. DNA for the CDR3: TGCAGTGCTAGAGATAGGTCGGGACTAGCGGGAATAAGCTCCTACGAGCAGTACTTC.

This clonotype was observed many times. The rearrangement uses TRBV28 and TRBJ2-7; D is uncertain. Trimming left V 5 bases short and J 3 bases short, with 17 bases between. The CDR3 spans 15 residues. In germline, CDR1 is MDHEN, CDR2 SYDVKM. The CDR3 here is CASSLRTVSFYEQYF. CDR3 nucleotide sequence: TGTGCCAGCAGTCTGCGGACGGTCTCCTTCTACGAGCAGTACTTC.

V gene TRBV12-3 or TRBV12-4 combines with J gene TRBJ2-1; 10 bases are shared with TRBD2. Germline trimming cut 2 bases from V and 2 bases from J; bases unmatched to any gene: 3. The CDR3 is made up of 16 amino acids. CDR3 DNA sequence: TGTGCCAGCAGTTTAAAGCGGGAGGGCCCCTACAATGAGCAGTTCTTC. It codes for CASSLKREGPYNEQFF.

This clonotype was detected a few times. Sequence at one end of the junction differs from germline and may be a read error. The V gene is TRBV7-7, the J gene TRBJ2-2; D not certain. CDR3 size: 14 residues. The germline CDR1 and CDR2 sequences are SSHAT and FNYEAQ (reference sequence). The CDR3 loop is CASSEIEGSGELFF. CDR3 nucleotides: TGTGCTAGCAGCGAGATAGAAGGATCCGGGGAGCTGTTTTTT.

There are many counts of this clonotype. The gene calls are TRBV4-2 and TRBJ2-7; 10 bases map to TRBD1. The CDR3 totals 16 residues. Germline V gene data show CDR1 as LGHNA and CDR2 as YNFKEQ. V lost 0 bases, J lost 1 base, and 3 bases stayed unmatched. The chain's CDR3 is CASSQEDRGRSYEQYF. The CDR3 DNA sequence: TGTGCCAGCAGCCAAGAGGACAGGGGGAGATCCTACGAGCAGTACTTC.

The chain recombines TRBV24-1 with TRBJ2-5; D is possibly TRBD1 (5 bases). The CDR3 extends over 13 amino acids. Trimming cost V 9 bases and J 4 bases, with 14 bases left between them. Germline CDR1 KGHDR, CDR2 SFDVKD. The CDR3 region has the DNA TGTGCCACCGGGCAAAGGGGCGGAGAGACCCAGTACTTC. Its protein is CATGQRGGETQYF.

The V gene is TRBV11-2, the J gene TRBJ2-1; D is ambiguous. The V gene's germline CDR1 is SGHAT and CDR2 FQNNGV. V lost 1 base, J lost 9 bases, and 22 bases lay in between. There are 17 residues in the CDR3. The DNA for the CDR3 is TGTGCCAGCAGCTTAGGGGTTAAGGGTCTTTCTTCTTTTGAGCAGTTCTTC. Residues: CASSLGVKGLSSFEQFF. Looking up the rest from reference TRBV11-2 and TRBJ2-1 gives the full variable domain: EAGVAQSPRYKIIEKRQSVAFWCNPISGHATLYWYQQILGQGPKLLIQFQNNGVVDDSQLPKDRFSAERLKGVDSTLKIQPAKLEDSAVYLCASSLGVKGLSSFEQFFGPGTRLTVL.

CDR3 region: CASGGRANQPQHF. In nucleotides, the CDR3 is TGTGCCAGCGGTGGGAGGGCCAATCAGCCCCAGCATTTT. The V call is TRBV7-2, the J call TRBJ1-5; D call uncertain. The CDR3 length is 13 residues. Trimming cost V 8 bases and J 3 bases, with 11 bases left between them. CDR1 is SGHTA, CDR2 FQGNSA, per germline.

This clonotype turned up a few times. J is TRBJ2-7 and V is TRBV7-3; the D is unclear. Trimming removed 4 bases at V and 3 bases at J, with 10 bases between. Germline assignment: CDR1 SGHTA and CDR2 FQGTGA. This CDR3 is 13 amino acids long. This CDR3 is CASSWGQHYEQYF. The CDR3 DNA is TGTGCCAGCAGCTGGGGTCAGCACTACGAGCAGTACTTC.

The V gene is TRBV3-1, the J gene TRBJ2-1, with D possibly matching TRBD2 (7 bases). The CDR3 length is 13 residues. Germline CDR1 and CDR2: LGHDT and YNNKEL (reference sequence). Trimming removed 7 bases at V and 10 bases at J, with 17 bases between. The CDR3 nucleotides read TGTGCCAGCACGGAGGCGGGGGCCGGGGAGCAGTTCTTC. It codes for CASTEAGAGEQFF.